This T cell receptor (beta chain) was observed in a study of Tregs in tolerant kidney transplant recipients. About the research overall: Recipients received nonmyeloablative bone marrow transplants from related graft donors, with transient mixed chimerism. Study findings and constraints: For some patients, primers changed over time, blocking nucleotide-level comparison. Findings come from small patient numbers and require larger validation.

In the case of this clone: The antigen remains undetermined.

Germline assignment: CDR1 SQVTM and CDR2 ANQGSEA. The ends were cut back, 6 bases at V and 2 bases at J, with 14 bases in the middle. The CDR3 extends over 13 amino acids. Here immunoSEQ multiplex PCR was the method, and the copy in TCRdb shows in-frame clones only, minus some. This sample has about 94,000 clones, with over 85% found just once. The V gene is TRBV29-1, the J gene TRBJ2-7, with D possibly matching TRBD2 (5 bases). The origin of this receptor is a human donor who received a combined kidney and bone marrow transplant. The input for sequencing was CD4+ T cells from blood, taken before the transplant. The CDR3 spells CSVRSGTTYEQYF. CDR3 bases: TGCAGCGTCCGAAGCGGCACGACCTACGAGCAGTACTTC.